The 21 T cell receptor beta chains presented below share a single source sample, sequenced in a study of blood T cells in healthy people across ages. PCR was performed a second time for about 7 to 12 cycles using a sample-barcoded 5' primer and a J-beta primer mix. TCRdb ran MiXCR on the 5' RACE reads and lists one entry per CDR3 protein. The sample yields about 730,000 distinct CDR3 sequences, roughly 44% seen once. The material sequenced was blood. The receptors derive from a woman between 55 and 75 years old in good health.

Only a few counts were recorded for this clonotype. The rearrangement joins TRBV27 to TRBJ1-2, with TRBD1 as a possible D gene (5 bases). The germline V and J ends were trimmed by 1 base and 4 bases, with 19 bases remaining between them. In germline, CDR1 is MNHEY, CDR2 SMNVEV (reference sequence). The CDR3 totals 17 residues. CDR3 sequence (DNA): TGTGCCAGCAGTTTATTGGGGGGAATTAGTGGAAGCTATGGCTACACCTTC. It encodes CASSLLGGISGSYGYTF.

This clonotype appeared a few times. This chain connects TRBV2 to TRBJ2-5; 15 bases match TRBD2. The CDR3 contains 16 residues. CDR1 and CDR2 (germline): SNHLY, FYNNEI. The J segment lost 5 bases and the V segment lost 6 bases, leaving 7 bases of the junction unmatched. The CDR3 loop is CASSWTSGGAAETQYF. DNA for the CDR3: TGTGCCAGCAGCTGGACTAGCGGGGGGGCGGCCGAGACCCAGTACTTC. Based on the CDR3 plus reference TRBV2 and TRBJ2-5, the full variable domain is EPEVTQTPSHQVTQMGQEVILRCVPISNHLYFYWYRQILGQKVEFLVSFYNNEISEKSEIFDDQFSVERPDGSNFTLKIRSTKLEDSAMYFCASSWTSGGAAETQYFGPGTRLLVL.

The rearrangement links TRBV6-1 to TRBJ2-7; D perhaps matches TRBD1 (5 bases). The last part of the DNA fits TRBJ2-5 better; the J call may be wrong. There are 14 residues in the CDR3. CDR1 and CDR2 (germline): MNHNS, SASEGT. The CDR3 region has the DNA TGTGCCAGCAGCCACACAACAGGACCCCGGACCCAGTACTTC. Translated: CASSHTTGPRTQYF.

V usage is TRBV20-1 and J usage is TRBJ1-1; a weak D match, TRBD1 (5 bases). The V gene lost 3 bases and the J gene lost 8 bases, with 13 bases spanning the gap. This CDR3 has 12 amino acids. Germline CDR1 reads DFQATT; CDR2 reads SNEGSKA (reference sequence). The CDR3 region has the DNA TGCAGTGCTAGTTTGACAGACCGGGAAGCTTTCTTT. Its translation is CSASLTDREAFF.

This clonotype was seen repeatedly, ten times or more. The chain links TRBV6-4 to TRBJ2-1, with D possibly TRBD2 on 7 matching bases. The CDR3 covers 15 residues. Germline CDR1 MRHNA, CDR2 SNTAGT. The germline V and J ends were trimmed by 5 bases and 10 bases, with 21 bases remaining between them. The CDR3 DNA is TGTGCCAGCAGTCTCCGGGGGGCCCAGGGTTTCGAGCAGTTCTTC. Encoded protein: CASSLRGAQGFEQFF.

About this clonotype: Given a much more abundant clone one base away, this may be a read error. The J gene is TRBJ2-1, the V gene TRBV3-1, with TRBD2 matching over 8 bases. The CDR3 runs 15 residues. V lost 8 bases and J lost 5; bases outside the gene matches: 11. Germline V lookup: CDR1 LGHDT, CDR2 YNNKEL (reference sequence). The CDR3 reads CASGTRGTRNNEQFF. The DNA for the CDR3 is TGTGCCAGCGGGACTAGAGGGACTAGGAACAATGAGCAGTTCTTC.

There are a few counts of this clonotype. J is TRBJ2-6 and V is TRBV18; maybe TRBD2 (6 bases). The CDR3 is 17 residues long. Germline V lookup: CDR1 KGHSH, CDR2 LQKENI. V lost 10 bases to trimming and J lost 0 bases, with 19 bases between them. The CDR3 loop reads CATSRGIRDSGANVLTF. CDR3 DNA: TGTGCCACCTCCCGGGGGATCAGAGACTCTGGGGCCAACGTCCTGACTTTC.

V and J are TRBV20-1 and TRBJ2-3; TRBD2 agrees at 12 bases. The CDR3 totals 17 residues. Germline values: CDR1 DFQATT, CDR2 SNEGSKA (reference sequence). The V and J ends lost 0 bases and 4 bases, in that order; junction bases with no gene match: 8. CDR3: CSARDPLAGGPPDTQYF. DNA of the CDR3: TGCAGTGCTAGAGATCCCCTAGCGGGGGGGCCCCCAGATACGCAGTATTTT.

The chain uses TRBV7-2 and TRBJ1-5; D not certain. CDR1 and CDR2 (germline): SGHTA, FQGNSA. The ends were cut back, 2 bases at V and 6 bases at J, with 8 bases in the middle. This CDR3 is built from 13 residues. CDR3 nucleotides: TGTGCCAGCAGCTTATATTACAGTCAGCCCCAGCATTTT. It codes for CASSLYYSQPQHF.

This sequence joins TRBV4-3 and TRBJ2-5; D ambiguous. Germline V gives CDR1 LGHNA, CDR2 YSLEER. V was trimmed by 2 bases and J by 1 base, leaving 11 bases between them. The CDR3 has 15 amino acids. The DNA for the CDR3 is TGCGCCAGCAGCCAACTCAGAGGACCCCAAGAGACCCAGTACTTC. Protein product: CASSQLRGPQETQYF.

This clonotype was counted ten times or more. The CDR3 DNA reads as TGCAGCGTTAGGGCGGGAGTCCCCTCTGGGGCCAACGTCCTGACTTTC. Translation gives CSVRAGVPSGANVLTF. The chain carries TRBV29-1 and TRBJ2-6; 7 bases fit TRBD2. Germline values: CDR1 SQVTM, CDR2 ANQGSEA. This CDR3 has 16 residues. The junction had 7 bases not matched to a gene; V was cut back by 5 bases and J by 0 bases.

This clonotype showed up many times. The rearrangement joins TRBV5-1 to TRBJ2-1; TRBD2 agrees at 11 bases. J lost 4 bases, V lost 4 bases, and 4 bases had no gene match. This CDR3 spans 15 amino acids. CDR1 SGHRS and CDR2 YFSETQ come from the germline V gene. CDR3 in DNA: TGCGCCAGCAGCGAGACTAGCGGGGCGTACAATGAGCAGTTCTTC. Its translation: CASSETSGAYNEQFF.

This rearrangement joins TRBV27 to TRBJ2-7; D possibly matches TRBD1 or TRBD2 (5 bases each). Trimming shortened V by 5 bases and J by 3 bases, and 14 bases separated the two germline ends. CDR1 and CDR2 (germline): MNHEY, SMNVEV (reference sequence). This CDR3 is built from 14 residues. CDR3 in DNA: TGTGCCAGCAGTCTCCGGGACGGATTCTACGAGCAGTACTTC. Amino acid sequence: CASSLRDGFYEQYF.

The chain combines TRBV7-9 with TRBJ2-7; D is undetermined. Germline CDR1 reads SEHNR; CDR2 reads FQNEAQ (reference sequence). The V end lost 5 bases, the J end lost 2 bases, and 10 bases lay between the germline ends. The CDR3 has 13 residues. The chain's CDR3 is CASSHPSAYEQYF. The CDR3 bases are TGTGCCAGCAGCCACCCAAGCGCCTACGAGCAGTACTTC.

This clonotype showed up just a few times. V and J are TRBV4-2 and TRBJ2-7; TRBD2 aligns across 7 bases. CDR1 and CDR2 (germline): LGHNA, YNFKEQ. Germline trimming cut 0 bases from V and 3 bases from J; bases unmatched to any gene: 8. This CDR3 has 16 amino acids. The CDR3 is CASSQDPGASGYEQYF. The CDR3 DNA reads TGTGCCAGCAGCCAAGATCCCGGTGCTAGCGGCTACGAGCAGTACTTC.

This clonotype was observed a handful of times. V gene TRBV10-3 combines with J gene TRBJ1-5, with 9 bases identical to TRBD1. The V and J ends lost 3 bases and 6 bases, in that order; junction bases with no gene match: 9. Germline V gives CDR1 ENHRY, CDR2 SYGVKD. This CDR3 is 16 amino acids long. The CDR3 sequence is CAISEVDRGESQPQHF. CDR3 coding DNA: TGTGCCATCAGTGAAGTGGACAGGGGAGAGAGTCAGCCCCAGCATTTT.

V and J are TRBV29-1 and TRBJ1-1, with 8 bases that match TRBD1. Looked up from germline, CDR1 is SQVTM and CDR2 is ANQGSEA. The V segment lost 3 bases and the J segment 7 bases; nucleotides outside the gene matches: 4. The CDR3 sequence is 12 residues long. The CDR3 sequence is CSVDRGRFEAFF. For the CDR3, the DNA is TGCAGCGTTGACAGGGGGCGTTTTGAAGCTTTCTTT.

This clonotype has just a few counts. The chain employs TRBV9 and TRBJ2-7; unclear D gene. CDR3 length equals 13 residues. Trimming took 3 bases from V and 6 from J, leaving 13 bases between them. Germline CDR1 is SGDLS and CDR2 is YYNGEE. The CDR3 loop reads CASSAPAMAEQYF. CDR3 coding DNA: TGTGCCAGCAGCGCCCCAGCTATGGCCGAGCAGTACTTC.

In its sample, this clonotype was seen a few times. The gene calls are TRBV18 and TRBJ1-2; D is possibly TRBD1 (5 bases). The germline V and J ends were trimmed by 6 bases and 2 bases, with 10 bases remaining between them. Germline V gene data show CDR1 as KGHSH and CDR2 as LQKENI. The CDR3 runs 13 residues. For the CDR3, the DNA is TGTGCCAGCTCGGAGACAGAAAACTATGGCTACACCTTC. It specifies CASSETENYGYTF.

The chain uses TRBV24-1 and TRBJ2-1, with 7 bases that match TRBD1. CDR3 length: 15 residues. Germline-derived CDR1 and CDR2 are KGHDR and SFDVKD. J gave up 3 bases and V 3 bases, and 4 bases lay outside the gene matches. CDR3 region: CATSDGQDLYNEQFF. CDR3 DNA: TGTGCCACCAGTGATGGACAGGATCTCTACAATGAGCAGTTCTTC.

V gene TRBV11-2 combines with J gene TRBJ2-3, with 10 bases aligning to TRBD2. The J segment lost 5 bases and the V segment lost 3 bases, leaving 11 bases of the junction unmatched. Per germline, CDR1 SGHAT and CDR2 FQNNGV. This CDR3 has 17 residues. CDR3 in DNA: TGTGCCAGCAGCTTGGTTCTAGCGGGGGTTGGGGGAGATACGCAGTATTTT. Amino acid sequence: CASSLVLAGVGGDTQYF.